This TCR beta chain is from a study of radiotherapy plus CTLA-4 blockade in lung cancer. At the level of the study: Patients showed objective responses in about 20% of cases and disease control in 30% to 40%.

The repertoire was sequenced with immunoSEQ multiplex PCR; TCRdb's copy has only in-frame clones and lacks some. The table has about 15,000 clones, 72% seen once. Looked up from germline, CDR1 is SGHNT and CDR2 is YYREEE (reference sequence). V lost 0 bases, J lost 5 bases, and 14 bases lay in between. The CDR3 spans 15 residues. General study results and limits: Blood-borne expansion of tumor-derived TCR clones followed radiotherapy plus ipilimumab.

Focal radiation with ipilimumab CTLA-4 blockade was given to patients with chemo-refractory metastatic non-small-cell lung cancer. A word on this clone: The target antigen is unknown.

The sequenced sample was peripheral blood, obtained from a patient treated with radiotherapy plus ipilimumab. V is TRBV5-4 and J is TRBJ2-5; possibly TRBD2 for D (7 bases). This TCR came from a human donor with non-small cell lung cancer whose response to radiotherapy plus ipilimumab could not be evaluated. The CDR3 protein is CASSLDRGAGETQYF. The CDR3 DNA reads as TGTGCCAGCAGCTTGGATCGGGGGGCAGGGGAGACCCAGTACTTC. Complete variable domain (other parts from reference TRBV5-4 and TRBJ2-5): ETGVTQSPTHLIKTRGQQVTLRCSSQSGHNTVSWYQQALGQGPQFIFQYYREEENGRGNFPPRFSGLQFPNYSSELNVNALELDDSALYLCASSLDRGAGETQYFGPGTRLLVL.